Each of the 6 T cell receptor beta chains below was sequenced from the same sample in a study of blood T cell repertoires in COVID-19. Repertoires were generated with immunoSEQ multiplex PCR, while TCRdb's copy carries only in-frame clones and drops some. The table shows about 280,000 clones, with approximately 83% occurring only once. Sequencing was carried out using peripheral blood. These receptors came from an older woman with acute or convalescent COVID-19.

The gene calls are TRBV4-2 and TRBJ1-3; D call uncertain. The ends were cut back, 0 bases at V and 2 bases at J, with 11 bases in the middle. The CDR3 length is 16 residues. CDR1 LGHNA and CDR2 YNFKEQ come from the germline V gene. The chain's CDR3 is CASSQDGRRTGNTIYF. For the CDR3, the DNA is TGTGCCAGCAGCCAAGACGGCAGGCGAACTGGAAACACCATATATTTT.

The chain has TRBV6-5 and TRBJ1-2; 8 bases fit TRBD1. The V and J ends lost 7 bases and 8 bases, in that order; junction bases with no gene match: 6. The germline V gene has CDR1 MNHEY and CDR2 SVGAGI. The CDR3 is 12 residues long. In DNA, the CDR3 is TGTGCCAGCATCGCAGGGGGCCGAGGCTACACCTTC. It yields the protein CASIAGGRGYTF.

The CDR3 reads CATSVNRGRSYEQYF. Written as DNA, the CDR3 is TGTGCCACCAGCGTTAACAGGGGAAGGTCCTACGAGCAGTACTTC. The chain links TRBV15 to TRBJ2-7; 7 bases align to TRBD1. The germline V gene encodes CDR1 LNHNV and CDR2 YYDKDF (reference sequence). This CDR3 region has 15 residues. V was clipped by 5 bases and J by 1 base; unmatched bases: 8.

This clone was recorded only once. CDR3 in DNA: TGTGCCAGCACCCAGACAGATAATTCACCCCTCCACTTT. Translation gives CASTQTDNSPLHF. This chain links TRBV6-5 with TRBJ1-6; D perhaps matches TRBD1 (5 bases). Germline lookup yields CDR1 MNHEY and CDR2 SVGAGI. V was trimmed by 7 bases and J by 5 bases, leaving 9 bases between them. CDR3 length: 13 residues.

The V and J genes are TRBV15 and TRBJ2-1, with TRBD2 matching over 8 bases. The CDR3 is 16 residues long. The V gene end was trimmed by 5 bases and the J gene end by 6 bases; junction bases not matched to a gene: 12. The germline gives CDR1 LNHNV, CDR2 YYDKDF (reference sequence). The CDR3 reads CATSERWTAGGNEQFF. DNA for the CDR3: TGTGCCACCAGCGAAAGGTGGACGGCGGGAGGCAATGAGCAGTTCTTC.

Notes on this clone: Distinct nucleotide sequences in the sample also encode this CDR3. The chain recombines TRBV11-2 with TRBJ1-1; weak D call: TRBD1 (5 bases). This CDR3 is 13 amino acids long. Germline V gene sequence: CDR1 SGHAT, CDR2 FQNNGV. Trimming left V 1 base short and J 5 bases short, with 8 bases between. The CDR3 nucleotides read TGTGCCAGCAGCTTAGTCCAGGGAACTGAAGCTTTCTTT. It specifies CASSLVQGTEAFF.